A selection of T cell receptor beta chains follows, all from one sample in a study of shared clonotypes between healthy human individuals. TCRdb keeps only in-frame clones here, not all; method: immunoSEQ multiplex PCR. Of more than 2 million clones in the sample, around 95% were seen once. Sequencing used naive CD4+ T cells sorted from blood. The receptors originated from a man younger than 30 in good health. CDR3s include the opening cysteine and the closing phenylalanine or tryptophan. The order of the fields is clone size, J gene, V gene, D gene, CDR3 DNA, CDR3 protein. A D gene is named only where the DNA matches it firmly. Size tells how often a clone was seen (once, few, many) or the class of an expanded clone, and some rows leave it out.

abundance: .; j_gene: TRBJ2-7; v_gene: TRBV4-1; d_gene: .; CDR3nt: TGCGCCAGCAGCCAAGATATGGAGGGGAAGCAGTACTTC; CDR3aa: CASSQDMEGKQYF
abundance: .; j_gene: TRBJ1-3; v_gene: TRBV11-3; d_gene: TRBD1; CDR3nt: TGTGCCAGCAGCCCAGGGGGCGCCTCTGGAAACACCATATATTTT; CDR3aa: CASSPGGASGNTIYF
abundance: once; j_gene: TRBJ2-3; v_gene: TRBV5-1; d_gene: .; CDR3nt: TGCGCCAGCAGCTTGGAGTGGGGCCAGCCTAGCACAGATACGCAGTATTTT; CDR3aa: CASSLEWGQPSTDTQYF
abundance: .; j_gene: TRBJ2-3; v_gene: TRBV30; d_gene: TRBD2; CDR3nt: TGTGCCTGGAACGCCCTAGCGGGGAAGATAGATACGCAGTATTTT; CDR3aa: CAWNALAGKIDTQYF
abundance: .; j_gene: TRBJ2-1; v_gene: TRBV5-3; d_gene: TRBD2; CDR3nt: TGTGCCAGAAGCTTGGGTAGCGGGCTCTACAATGAGCAGTTCTTC; CDR3aa: CARSLGSGLYNEQFF
abundance: .; j_gene: TRBJ2-2; v_gene: TRBV7-8; d_gene: .; CDR3nt: TGTGCCAGCAACCCATTAACGAACACCGGGGAGCTGTTTTTT; CDR3aa: CASNPLTNTGELFF
abundance: once; j_gene: TRBJ2-1; v_gene: TRBV11-3; d_gene: TRBD2; CDR3nt: TGTGCCAGCAGCTTAGAGAGCGGGAGTGCCCATGAGCAGTTCTTC; CDR3aa: CASSLESGSAHEQFF
abundance: .; j_gene: TRBJ1-5; v_gene: TRBV30; d_gene: TRBD1; CDR3nt: TGTGCCTGGAGTGCCGGGACAGGGTTCGGTCAGCCCCAGCATTTT; CDR3aa: CAWSAGTGFGQPQHF
abundance: .; j_gene: TRBJ2-3; v_gene: TRBV2; d_gene: .; CDR3nt: TGTGCCAGCAGCTTGGCCTACACAGATACGCAGTATTTT; CDR3aa: CASSLAYTDTQYF
abundance: .; j_gene: TRBJ2-1; v_gene: TRBV7-2; d_gene: .; CDR3nt: TGTGCCAGCAGCTGGGGACTGGAGCAGTTCTTC; CDR3aa: CASSWGLEQFF
abundance: once; j_gene: TRBJ1-1; v_gene: TRBV30; d_gene: .; CDR3nt: TGTGCCTGGAGTAAGGAGTGGGATGAAGCTTTCTTT; CDR3aa: CAWSKEWDEAFF
abundance: .; j_gene: TRBJ1-2; v_gene: TRBV6-6; d_gene: TRBD1; CDR3nt: TGTGCCAGCAGTTACGATACAGGGGATACTGGCTACACCTTC; CDR3aa: CASSYDTGDTGYTF
abundance: .; j_gene: TRBJ2-3; v_gene: TRBV5-1; d_gene: TRBD1; CDR3nt: TGCGCCAGCTCTCCCCAGGGGGCTACAGATACGCAGTATTTT; CDR3aa: CASSPQGATDTQYF
abundance: .; j_gene: TRBJ2-3; v_gene: TRBV7-3; d_gene: .; CDR3nt: TGTGCCAGCAGCCCCAAGGGGGTGCCCACAGATACGCAGTATTTT; CDR3aa: CASSPKGVPTDTQYF
abundance: .; j_gene: TRBJ2-3; v_gene: TRBV15; d_gene: TRBD2; CDR3nt: TGTGCCACCAGCAGAGGGCATGGGACTAGCGGATTATCAGATACGCAGTATTTT; CDR3aa: CATSRGHGTSGLSDTQYF
abundance: .; j_gene: TRBJ2-1; v_gene: TRBV27; d_gene: TRBD1; CDR3nt: TGTGCCAGCAGTATAAGACAGGGGTGGGGTGAGCAGTTCTTC; CDR3aa: CASSIRQGWGEQFF
abundance: once; j_gene: TRBJ1-5; v_gene: TRBV7-2; d_gene: .; CDR3nt: TGTGCCAGCAGCTCTCAGGGTTTTCAGCCCCAGCATTTT; CDR3aa: CASSSQGFQPQHF
abundance: .; j_gene: TRBJ1-1; v_gene: TRBV18; d_gene: .; CDR3nt: TGTGCCAGCTCACCGGACACCCTGAACACTGAAGCTTTCTTT; CDR3aa: CASSPDTLNTEAFF
abundance: .; j_gene: TRBJ1-2; v_gene: TRBV5-1; d_gene: .; CDR3nt: TGCGCCAGCAGCTTAAGGACCGGGAACTTTAACTATGGCTACACCTTC; CDR3aa: CASSLRTGNFNYGYTF
abundance: .; j_gene: TRBJ2-2; v_gene: TRBV29-1; d_gene: .; CDR3nt: TGCAGCGTTGCGGTCCGCACCGGGGAGCTGTTTTTT; CDR3aa: CSVAVRTGELFF
abundance: .; j_gene: TRBJ2-1; v_gene: TRBV5-1; d_gene: TRBD2; CDR3nt: TGCGCCAGCAGCTTGATCCAGCGGGGTTTCAATGAGCAGTTCTTC; CDR3aa: CASSLIQRGFNEQFF
abundance: .; j_gene: TRBJ1-5; v_gene: TRBV19; d_gene: TRBD1; CDR3nt: TGTGCCAGTAGTATAATTGGGACAGGGGTTAGCAATCAGCCCCAGCATTTT; CDR3aa: CASSIIGTGVSNQPQHF
abundance: .; j_gene: TRBJ2-3; v_gene: TRBV25-1; d_gene: TRBD2; CDR3nt: TGTGCCAGCAGTGAATCGGGGACTACCTCTACAGATACGCAGTATTTT; CDR3aa: CASSESGTTSTDTQYF
abundance: .; j_gene: TRBJ1-5; v_gene: TRBV19; d_gene: .; CDR3nt: TGTGCCAGTACCTACAGCATTAATCAGCCCCAGCATTTT; CDR3aa: CASTYSINQPQHF
abundance: .; j_gene: TRBJ1-2; v_gene: TRBV27; d_gene: TRBD1; CDR3nt: TGTGCCAGCAGTTTAAGAGGGGACAGTGGCTACACCTTC; CDR3aa: CASSLRGDSGYTF
abundance: .; j_gene: TRBJ1-1; v_gene: TRBV2; d_gene: .; CDR3nt: TGTGCCAGCAGTACATGGGTGAACACTGAAGCTTTCTTT; CDR3aa: CASSTWVNTEAFF
abundance: .; j_gene: TRBJ2-2; v_gene: TRBV6-6; d_gene: TRBD1; CDR3nt: TGTGCCAGCAGTCCGGGACAGGCCCCTACCGGGGAGCTGTTTTTT; CDR3aa: CASSPGQAPTGELFF
abundance: .; j_gene: TRBJ1-5; v_gene: TRBV28; d_gene: TRBD1; CDR3nt: TGTGCCAGCAGTTCCGACAGGGCTAGCAATCAGCCCCAGCATTTT; CDR3aa: CASSSDRASNQPQHF
abundance: .; j_gene: TRBJ2-6; v_gene: TRBV12-5; d_gene: .; CDR3nt: TGTGCTAGTGGACCCGAGGCCTCTGGGGCCAACGTCCTGACTTTC; CDR3aa: CASGPEASGANVLTF
abundance: few; j_gene: TRBJ2-5; v_gene: TRBV30; d_gene: TRBD2; CDR3nt: TGTGCCTGGAGTTCTGGGCGGGGGGCCCAGTACTTC; CDR3aa: CAWSSGRGAQYF
abundance: .; j_gene: TRBJ1-6; v_gene: TRBV9; d_gene: TRBD1; CDR3nt: TGTGCCAGCAGCGTAGCTGGAGGACAGGGCAATAATTCACCCCTCCACTTT; CDR3aa: CASSVAGGQGNNSPLHF
abundance: .; j_gene: TRBJ2-3; v_gene: TRBV10-3; d_gene: .; CDR3nt: TGTGCCACCTCCGGCCAGGGGCAGGGCTCAGATACGCAGTATTTT; CDR3aa: CATSGQGQGSDTQYF
abundance: .; j_gene: TRBJ2-1; v_gene: TRBV5-1; d_gene: TRBD2; CDR3nt: TGCGCCAGCAGACGGACTAGCGGGAGTTATAATGAGCAGTTCTTC; CDR3aa: CASRRTSGSYNEQFF
abundance: .; j_gene: TRBJ2-1; v_gene: TRBV10-2; d_gene: TRBD2; CDR3nt: TGCGCCAGCAGGGCCGGGACTAGCGGGAACAAATGGATTGAGCAGTTCTTC; CDR3aa: CASRAGTSGNKWIEQFF
abundance: .; j_gene: TRBJ1-2; v_gene: TRBV6-1; d_gene: .; CDR3nt: TGTGCCAGCTTTAGGGACGGCTACACCTTC; CDR3aa: CASFRDGYTF
abundance: .; j_gene: TRBJ1-5; v_gene: TRBV6-1; d_gene: .; CDR3nt: TGTGCCAGCAGTGAATTGACAGGAAGGGCCAGCAATCAGCCCCAGCATTTT; CDR3aa: CASSELTGRASNQPQHF
abundance: .; j_gene: TRBJ1-3; v_gene: TRBV28; d_gene: .; CDR3nt: TGTGCCAGCAGTTTCCGGAGCTCTGGAAACACCATATATTTT; CDR3aa: CASSFRSSGNTIYF
abundance: .; j_gene: TRBJ2-7; v_gene: TRBV6-5; d_gene: TRBD2; CDR3nt: TGTGCCAGCAGTCCCTTTAGCGGGAGTATGAACGAGCAGTACTTC; CDR3aa: CASSPFSGSMNEQYF
abundance: .; j_gene: TRBJ2-5; v_gene: TRBV11-2; d_gene: .; CDR3nt: TGTGCCAGCAGAACGTACCAAGAGACCCAGTACTTC; CDR3aa: CASRTYQETQYF
abundance: .; j_gene: TRBJ2-7; v_gene: TRBV7-2; d_gene: .; CDR3nt: TGTGCCAGCAGCTTAGTATTAGGGACCCCGTACGAGCAGTACTTC; CDR3aa: CASSLVLGTPYEQYF
abundance: .; j_gene: TRBJ2-1; v_gene: TRBV5-1; d_gene: .; CDR3nt: TGCGCCAGCAGCTTGGTATCGGGGCAACGGTGGAATGAGCAGTTCTTC; CDR3aa: CASSLVSGQRWNEQFF
abundance: .; j_gene: TRBJ1-5; v_gene: TRBV15; d_gene: .; CDR3nt: TGTGCCACCAGCCCTCGCGGGGGGATAGGGCAGCCCCAGCATTTT; CDR3aa: CATSPRGGIGQPQHF
abundance: .; j_gene: TRBJ2-3; v_gene: TRBV21-1; d_gene: .; CDR3nt: TGTGCCAGCAGCAAAGGCGTATGCACAGATACGCAGTATTTT; CDR3aa: CASSKGVCTDTQYF
abundance: once; j_gene: TRBJ2-1; v_gene: TRBV4-3; d_gene: .; CDR3nt: TGCGCCAGCAGCCAAGATCTCTTGCGAGCATACAATGAGCAGTTCTTC; CDR3aa: CASSQDLLRAYNEQFF
abundance: .; j_gene: TRBJ1-4; v_gene: TRBV5-1; d_gene: TRBD1; CDR3nt: TGCGCCAGCAGCATACAACCGGGACAGGCCGGCGAAAAACTGTTTTTT; CDR3aa: CASSIQPGQAGEKLFF